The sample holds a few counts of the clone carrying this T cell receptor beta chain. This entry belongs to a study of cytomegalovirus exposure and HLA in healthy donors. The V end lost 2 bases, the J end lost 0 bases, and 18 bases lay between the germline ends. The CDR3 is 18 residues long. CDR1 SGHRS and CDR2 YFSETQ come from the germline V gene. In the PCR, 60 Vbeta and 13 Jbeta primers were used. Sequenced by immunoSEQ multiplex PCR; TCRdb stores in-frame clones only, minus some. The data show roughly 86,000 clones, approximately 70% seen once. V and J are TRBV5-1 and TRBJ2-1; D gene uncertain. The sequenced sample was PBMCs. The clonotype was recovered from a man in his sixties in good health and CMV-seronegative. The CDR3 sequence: CASSFPTLQWSSYNEQFF. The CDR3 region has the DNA TGCGCCAGCAGCTTCCCAACCCTTCAATGGAGCTCCTACAATGAGCAGTTCTTC.